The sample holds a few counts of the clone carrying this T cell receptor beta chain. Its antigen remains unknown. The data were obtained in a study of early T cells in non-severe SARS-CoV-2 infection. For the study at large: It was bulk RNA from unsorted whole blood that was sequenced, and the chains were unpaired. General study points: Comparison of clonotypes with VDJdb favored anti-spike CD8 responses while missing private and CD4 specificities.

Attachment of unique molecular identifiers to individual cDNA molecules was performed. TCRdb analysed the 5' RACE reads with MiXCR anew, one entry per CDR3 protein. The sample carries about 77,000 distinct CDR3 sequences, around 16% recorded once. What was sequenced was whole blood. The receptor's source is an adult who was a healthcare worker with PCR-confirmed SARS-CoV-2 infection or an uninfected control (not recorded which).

CDR3 DNA: TGTGCCTGTAATTGGGACAGGGGCAGGGGCTACACCTTC. As protein: CACNWDRGRGYTF. The chain recombines TRBV30 with TRBJ1-2, with 10 bases that match TRBD1. Germline lookup yields CDR1 GTSNPN and CDR2 SVGIG (reference sequence). The CDR3 extends over 13 amino acids. The V gene end was trimmed by 6 bases and the J gene end by 8 bases; junction bases not matched to a gene: 9. The entire variable domain, with the rest obtained from reference TRBV30 and TRBJ1-2, is as follows: SQTIHQWPATLVQPVGSPLSLECTVEGTSNPNLYWYRQAAGRGLQLLFYSVGIGQISSEVPQNLSASRPQDRQFILSSKKLLLSDSGFYLCACNWDRGRGYTFGSGTRLTVV.